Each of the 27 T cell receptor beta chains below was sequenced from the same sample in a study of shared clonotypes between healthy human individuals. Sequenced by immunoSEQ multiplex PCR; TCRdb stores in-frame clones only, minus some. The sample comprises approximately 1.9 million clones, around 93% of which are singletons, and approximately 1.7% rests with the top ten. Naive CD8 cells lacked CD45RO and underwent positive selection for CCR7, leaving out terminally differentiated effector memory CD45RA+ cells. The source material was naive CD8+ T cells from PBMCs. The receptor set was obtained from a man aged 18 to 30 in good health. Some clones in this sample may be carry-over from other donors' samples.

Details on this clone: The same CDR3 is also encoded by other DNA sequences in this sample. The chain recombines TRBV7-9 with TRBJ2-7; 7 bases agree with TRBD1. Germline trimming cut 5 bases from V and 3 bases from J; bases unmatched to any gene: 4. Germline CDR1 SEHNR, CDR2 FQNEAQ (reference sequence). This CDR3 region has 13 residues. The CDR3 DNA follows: TGTGCCAGCAGCCCAGGGACAGTCTACGAGCAGTACTTC. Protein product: CASSPGTVYEQYF.

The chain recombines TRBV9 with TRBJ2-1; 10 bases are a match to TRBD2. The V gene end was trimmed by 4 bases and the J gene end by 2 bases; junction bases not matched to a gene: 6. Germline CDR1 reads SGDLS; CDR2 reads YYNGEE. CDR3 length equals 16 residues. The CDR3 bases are TGTGCCAGCAGCCTTTGGACTAGCGGAGCCTACAATGAGCAGTTCTTC. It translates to CASSLWTSGAYNEQFF.

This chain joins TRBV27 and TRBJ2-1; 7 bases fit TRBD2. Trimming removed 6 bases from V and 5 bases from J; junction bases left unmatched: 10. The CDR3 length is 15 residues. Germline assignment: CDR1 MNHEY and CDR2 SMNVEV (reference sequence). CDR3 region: CASSLVTGRDNEQFF. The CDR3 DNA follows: TGTGCCAGCAGCCTAGTAACGGGGAGGGACAATGAGCAGTTCTTC.

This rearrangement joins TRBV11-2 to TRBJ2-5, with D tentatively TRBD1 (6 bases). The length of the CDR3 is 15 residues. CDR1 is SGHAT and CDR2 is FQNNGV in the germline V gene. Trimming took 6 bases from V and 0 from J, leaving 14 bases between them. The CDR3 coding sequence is TGTGCCAGCAGGGCCAGGCACAGGGACCAAGAGACCCAGTACTTC. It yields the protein CASRARHRDQETQYF. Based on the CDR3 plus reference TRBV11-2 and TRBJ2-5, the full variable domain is EAGVAQSPRYKIIEKRQSVAFWCNPISGHATLYWYQQILGQGPKLLIQFQNNGVVDDSQLPKDRFSAERLKGVDSTLKIQPAKLEDSAVYLCASRARHRDQETQYFGPGTRLLVL.

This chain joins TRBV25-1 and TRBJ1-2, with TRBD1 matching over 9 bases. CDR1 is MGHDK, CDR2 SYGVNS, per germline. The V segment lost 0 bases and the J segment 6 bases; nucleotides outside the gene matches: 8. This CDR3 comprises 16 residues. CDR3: CASSEYRGQGIHGYTF. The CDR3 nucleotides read TGTGCCAGCAGTGAATATAGGGGACAGGGAATTCATGGCTACACCTTC.

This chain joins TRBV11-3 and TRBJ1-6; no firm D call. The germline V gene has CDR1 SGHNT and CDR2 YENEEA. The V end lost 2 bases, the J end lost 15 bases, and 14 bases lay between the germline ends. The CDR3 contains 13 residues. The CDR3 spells CASSLTDSADLHF. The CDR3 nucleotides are TGTGCCAGCAGCTTAACAGATTCCGCGGACCTCCACTTT.

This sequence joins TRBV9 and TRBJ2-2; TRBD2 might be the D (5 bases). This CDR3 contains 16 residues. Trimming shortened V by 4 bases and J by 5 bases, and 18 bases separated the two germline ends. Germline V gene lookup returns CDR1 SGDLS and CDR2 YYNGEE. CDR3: CASSPRRHPGTGELFF. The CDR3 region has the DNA TGTGCCAGCAGCCCGAGAAGGCACCCGGGGACCGGGGAGCTGTTTTTT.

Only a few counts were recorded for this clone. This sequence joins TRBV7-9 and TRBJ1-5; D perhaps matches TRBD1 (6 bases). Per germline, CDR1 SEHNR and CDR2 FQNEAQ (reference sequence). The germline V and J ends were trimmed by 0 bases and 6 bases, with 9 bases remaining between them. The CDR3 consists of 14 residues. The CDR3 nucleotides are TGTGCCAGCAGCTTAGCAGGGGGTAGTCAGCCCCAGCATTTT. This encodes CASSLAGGSQPQHF. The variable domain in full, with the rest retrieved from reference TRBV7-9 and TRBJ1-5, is DTGVSQNPRHKITKRGQNVTFRCDPISEHNRLYWYRQTLGQGPEFLTYFQNEAQLEKSRLLSDRFSAERPKGSFSTLEIQRTEQGDSAMYLCASSLAGGSQPQHFGDGTRLSIL.

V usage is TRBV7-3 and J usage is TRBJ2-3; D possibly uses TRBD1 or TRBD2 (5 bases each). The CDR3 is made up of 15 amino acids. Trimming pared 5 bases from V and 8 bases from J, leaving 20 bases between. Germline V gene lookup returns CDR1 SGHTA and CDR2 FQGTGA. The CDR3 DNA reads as TGTGCCAGCAGCCCCCTGGGGCAGGGTGGAGGTACGCAGTATTTT. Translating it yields CASSPLGQGGGTQYF.

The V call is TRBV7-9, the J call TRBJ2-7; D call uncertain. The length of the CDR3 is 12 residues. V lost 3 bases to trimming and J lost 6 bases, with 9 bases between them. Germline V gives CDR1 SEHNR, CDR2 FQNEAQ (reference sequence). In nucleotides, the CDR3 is TGTGCCAGCAGCTTCTCCGTTTCCGAGCAGTACTTC. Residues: CASSFSVSEQYF.

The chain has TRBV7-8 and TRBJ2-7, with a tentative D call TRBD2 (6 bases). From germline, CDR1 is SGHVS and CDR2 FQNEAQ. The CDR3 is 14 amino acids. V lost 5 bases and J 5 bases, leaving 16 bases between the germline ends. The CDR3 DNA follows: TGTGCCAGCAGCGCTCTCACTAGCAACCACGAGCAGTACTTC. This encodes CASSALTSNHEQYF.

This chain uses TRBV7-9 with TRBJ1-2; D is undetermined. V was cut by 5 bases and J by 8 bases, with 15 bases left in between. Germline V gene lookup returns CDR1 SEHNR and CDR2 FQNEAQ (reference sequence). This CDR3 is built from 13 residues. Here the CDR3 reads CASSPGPQEGYTF. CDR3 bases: TGTGCCAGCAGCCCTGGACCCCAAGAGGGCTACACCTTC.

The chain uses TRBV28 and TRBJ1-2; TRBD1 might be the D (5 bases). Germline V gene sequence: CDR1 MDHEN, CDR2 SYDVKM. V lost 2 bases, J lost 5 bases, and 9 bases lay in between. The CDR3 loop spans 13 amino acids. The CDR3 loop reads CASSLRDSYGYTF. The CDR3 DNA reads TGTGCCAGCAGTTTAAGAGACAGTTATGGCTACACCTTC.

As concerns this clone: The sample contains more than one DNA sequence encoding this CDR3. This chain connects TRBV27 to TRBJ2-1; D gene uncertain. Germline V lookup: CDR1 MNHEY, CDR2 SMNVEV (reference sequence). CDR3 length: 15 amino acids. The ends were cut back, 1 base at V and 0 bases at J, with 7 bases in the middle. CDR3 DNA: TGTGCCAGCAGTTTATTGGTTAGCTCCTACAATGAGCAGTTCTTC. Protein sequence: CASSLLVSSYNEQFF.

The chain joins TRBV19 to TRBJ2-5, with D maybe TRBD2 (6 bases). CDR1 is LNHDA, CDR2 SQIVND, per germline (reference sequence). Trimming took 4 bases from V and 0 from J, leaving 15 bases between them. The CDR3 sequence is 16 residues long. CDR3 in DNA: TGTGCCAGTAGTACCGATAGCGGTCCGTACCAAGAGACCCAGTACTTC. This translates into CASSTDSGPYQETQYF. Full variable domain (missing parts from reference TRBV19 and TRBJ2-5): DGGITQSPKYLFRKEGQNVTLSCEQNLNHDAMYWYRQDPGQGLRLIYYSQIVNDFQKGDIAEGYSVSREKKESFPLTVTSAQKNPTAFYLCASSTDSGPYQETQYFGPGTRLLVL.

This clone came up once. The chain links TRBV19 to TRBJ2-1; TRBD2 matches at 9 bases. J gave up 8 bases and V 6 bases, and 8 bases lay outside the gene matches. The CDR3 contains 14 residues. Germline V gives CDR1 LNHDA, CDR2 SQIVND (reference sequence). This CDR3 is CASRVAGVVDEQFF. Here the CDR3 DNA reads TGTGCCAGTAGGGTAGCGGGAGTGGTCGATGAGCAGTTCTTC.

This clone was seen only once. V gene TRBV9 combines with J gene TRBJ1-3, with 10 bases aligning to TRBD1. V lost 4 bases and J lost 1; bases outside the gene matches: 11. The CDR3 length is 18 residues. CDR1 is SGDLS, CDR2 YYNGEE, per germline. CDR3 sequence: CASSTDPRDRGSGNTIYF. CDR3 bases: TGTGCCAGCAGCACCGACCCCCGGGACAGGGGTTCTGGAAACACCATATATTTT.

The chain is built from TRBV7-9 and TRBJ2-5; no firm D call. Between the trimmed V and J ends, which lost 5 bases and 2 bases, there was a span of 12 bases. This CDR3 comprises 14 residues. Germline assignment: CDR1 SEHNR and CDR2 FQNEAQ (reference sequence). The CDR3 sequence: CASSQVYVQETQYF. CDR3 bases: TGTGCCAGCAGCCAGGTTTACGTTCAAGAGACCCAGTACTTC.

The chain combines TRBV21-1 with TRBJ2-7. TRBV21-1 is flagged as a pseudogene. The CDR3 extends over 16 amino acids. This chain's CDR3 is CASSKGARIGAYEQYF. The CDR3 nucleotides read TGTGCCAGCAGCAAAGGGGCGAGGATTGGGGCCTACGAGCAGTACTTC.

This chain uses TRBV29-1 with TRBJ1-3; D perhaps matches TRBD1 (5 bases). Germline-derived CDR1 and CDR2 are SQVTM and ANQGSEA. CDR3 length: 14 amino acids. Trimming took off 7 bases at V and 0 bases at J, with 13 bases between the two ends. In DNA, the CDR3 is TGCAGCGCCCTGGGGGGAAGCTCTGGAAACACCATATATTTT. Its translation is CSALGGSSGNTIYF.

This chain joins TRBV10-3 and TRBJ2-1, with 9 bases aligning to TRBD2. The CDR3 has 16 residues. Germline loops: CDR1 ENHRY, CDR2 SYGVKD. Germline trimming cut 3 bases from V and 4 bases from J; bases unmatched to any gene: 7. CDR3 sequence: CAISETTSGLYNEQFF. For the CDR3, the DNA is TGTGCCATCAGTGAAACCACTAGCGGGTTGTACAATGAGCAGTTCTTC.

The CDR3 reads CASSPWGAYEQYF. The CDR3 DNA follows: TGTGCCAGCAGCCCTTGGGGGGCCTACGAGCAGTACTTC. The chain uses TRBV5-5 and TRBJ2-7; D is perhaps TRBD2 (6 bases). Germline CDR1 and CDR2: SGHKS and YYEKEE (reference sequence). The CDR3 loop spans 13 amino acids. The V end lost 4 bases, the J end lost 2 bases, and 10 bases lay between the germline ends.

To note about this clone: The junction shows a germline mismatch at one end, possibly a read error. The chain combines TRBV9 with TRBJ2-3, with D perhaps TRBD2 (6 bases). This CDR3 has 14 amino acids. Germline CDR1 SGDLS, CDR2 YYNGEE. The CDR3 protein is CASSVESWGGAREF. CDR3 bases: TGTGCCAGCAGCGTAGAGTCCTGGGGCGGAGCCCGGGAGTTT.

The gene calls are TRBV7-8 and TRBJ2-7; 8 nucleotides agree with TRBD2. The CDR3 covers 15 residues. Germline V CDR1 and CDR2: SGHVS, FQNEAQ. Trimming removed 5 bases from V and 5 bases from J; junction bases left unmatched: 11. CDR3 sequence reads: CASSTEVAGRHEQYF. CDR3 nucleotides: TGTGCCAGCAGCACAGAAGTAGCGGGGCGGCACGAGCAGTACTTC.

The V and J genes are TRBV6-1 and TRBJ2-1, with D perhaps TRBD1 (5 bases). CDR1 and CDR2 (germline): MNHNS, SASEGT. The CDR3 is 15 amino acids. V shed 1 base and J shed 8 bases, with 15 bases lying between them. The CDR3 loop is CASSEVRAAVYEQFF. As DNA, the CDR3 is TGTGCCAGCAGTGAAGTCAGGGCTGCTGTTTATGAGCAGTTCTTC.

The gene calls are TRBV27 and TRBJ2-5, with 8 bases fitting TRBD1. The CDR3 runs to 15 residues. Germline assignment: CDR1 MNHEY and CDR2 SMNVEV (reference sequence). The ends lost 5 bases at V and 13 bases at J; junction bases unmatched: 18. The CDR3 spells CASSTQGQGDIGTYF. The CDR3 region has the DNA TGTGCCAGCAGTACCCAAGGACAGGGCGATATCGGGACGTACTTC.

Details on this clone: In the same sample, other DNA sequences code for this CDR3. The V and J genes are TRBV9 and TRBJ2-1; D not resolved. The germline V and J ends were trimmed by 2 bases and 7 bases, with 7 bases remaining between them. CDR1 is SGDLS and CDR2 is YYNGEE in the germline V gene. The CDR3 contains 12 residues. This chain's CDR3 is CASSVLANEQFF. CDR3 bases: TGTGCCAGCAGCGTTTTGGCGAATGAGCAGTTCTTC.